This T cell receptor beta chain stems from a study of T-cell memory formation after mild COVID-19 (dated by TCRdb to the early 2020s). In terms of the full investigation: TCR sequence clusters from the two donors were largely donor specific. T-cell clones expanding and contracting after mild COVID-19 in two donors were tracked by longitudinal TCRalpha and TCRbeta repertoire sequencing. Two young, previously healthy adult volunteers made up the cohort, one male and one female. The paper as a whole reports these results and caveats: Contracting CD4+ clones were located mainly in the CM and EM memory subsets, whereas CD8+ clones were found to be enriched in EMRA. SARS-CoV-2 specificity was not confirmed for the second-wave clones peaking on day 37. Clones contracting from day 15 to 85 had balanced CD4/CD8 phenotypes, while a second wave expanding from day 15 to 37 was biased towards CD4+. The detection of some responding clones in pre-infection memory suggests that pre-existing cross-reactive memory T cells joined the SARS-CoV-2 response. The study included only a couple of mild cases, and larger cohorts that include severe cases with pre-infection samples were judged to be necessary.

PBMCs were isolated by Ficoll-Paque density gradient centrifugation. As regards this clonotype: Its antigen is still unknown. The input lacks base qualities; no much larger clone sits a single base away.

From the cysteine up to the phenylalanine, the CDR3 has a length of 17 residues. The read is trimmed to its CDR3 DNA, 51 bases read in frame from base 1. The junction shows trimming of 3 bases on V and 0 bases on J, plus 12 bases between the germline ends. CDR1 LGHDT and CDR2 YNNKEL were looked up in the germline V gene (reference sequence). The sequencer listed for this sample is Illumina NovaSeq 6000. cDNA libraries for TCRalpha and TCRbeta were prepared by 5'RACE using constant-segment primers, with sample barcodes and unique molecular identifiers added. Trizol reagent was used to extract RNA from every sample. Libraries were amplified in two PCR steps, with a second sample barcode and Illumina TruSeq adapters added in the second step. The libraries were sequenced on an Illumina NovaSeq using 2 x 150 bp paired-end reads. The study's own analysis went as follows. The reads were demultiplexed and collapsed into UMI-guided consensus sequences using migec v1.2.7. With mixcr v2.1.11, UMI consensuses were aligned to TRA and TRB V and J templates and assembled into clonotypes. Expanded or contracted clonotypes were those called significant by both edgeR and NoisET, with noise models trained on biological replicates. For edgeR calls, the thresholds were a false discovery rate-adjusted p below 0.01 and a log2 fold-change of 1. As an exploratory analysis of dynamics, PCA with hierarchical clustering was applied to max-normalized trajectories of the 1000 most abundant clonotypes. Each responding clone was given a CD4 or CD8 phenotype based on the CD4+ and CD8+ repertoires, which had been sequenced separately. The public reads were quality trimmed at Q25 with fastp and then assembled into clones with MiXCR by TCRdb, keeping productive beta chains. Identical CDR3 protein sequences are pooled into one entry, listed with their most common genes and DNA. The V and J calls come from TCRdb's annotation, not from the publication. The sample has 450,000 to 650,000 distinct CDR3 sequences on record, about a fifth of them singletons. About 8.7% of the sample is taken by the ten largest.

The V and J genes are TRBV3-1 and TRBJ2-6; the D gene may be TRBD1 or TRBD2, since each aligns over 6 bases. The receptor's source is an adult woman who had mild COVID-19 (a few samples of this study predate the infection). The sample titles of this study are shuffled in the database, so cell type and time point are left out; the donor was told from shared clones. Sequencing was done on a sample of PBMCs or a T cell subset sorted from them (not recorded which). The CDR3 loop reads CASSQQGGHSGANVLTF. The nucleotide sequence is TGTGCCAGCAGCCAGCAAGGGGGGCACTCTGGGGCCAACGTCCTGACTTTC.